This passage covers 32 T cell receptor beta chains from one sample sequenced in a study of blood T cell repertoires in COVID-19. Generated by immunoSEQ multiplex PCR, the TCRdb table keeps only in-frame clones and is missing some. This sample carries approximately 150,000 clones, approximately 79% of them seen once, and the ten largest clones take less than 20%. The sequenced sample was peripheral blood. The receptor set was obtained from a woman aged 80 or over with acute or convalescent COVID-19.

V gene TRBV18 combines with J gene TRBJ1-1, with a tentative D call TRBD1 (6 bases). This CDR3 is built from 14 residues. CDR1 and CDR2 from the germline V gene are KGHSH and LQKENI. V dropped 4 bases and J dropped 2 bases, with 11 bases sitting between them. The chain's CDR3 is CASSLTQGNTEAFF. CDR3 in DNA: TGTGCCAGCTCACTTACACAGGGAAACACTGAAGCTTTCTTT. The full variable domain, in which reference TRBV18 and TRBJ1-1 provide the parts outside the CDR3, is NAGVMQNPRHLVRRRGQEARLRCSPMKGHSHVYWYRQLPEEGLKFMVYLQKENIIDESGMPKERFSAEFPKEGPSILRIQQVVRGDSAAYFCASSLTQGNTEAFFGQGTRLTVV.

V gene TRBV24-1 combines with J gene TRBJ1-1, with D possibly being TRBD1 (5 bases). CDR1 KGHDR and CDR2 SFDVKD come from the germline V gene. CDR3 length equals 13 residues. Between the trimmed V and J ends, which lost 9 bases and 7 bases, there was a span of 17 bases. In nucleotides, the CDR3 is TGTGCCACCCCCCTTAGGGGCTTCGGTGAAGCTTTCTTT. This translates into CATPLRGFGEAFF.

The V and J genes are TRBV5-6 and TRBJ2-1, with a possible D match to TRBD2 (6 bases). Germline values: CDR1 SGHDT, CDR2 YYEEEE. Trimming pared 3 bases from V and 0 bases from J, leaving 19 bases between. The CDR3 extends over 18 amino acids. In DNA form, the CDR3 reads TGTGCCAGCAGCTCAACCAAGATTAGCGGCAGCTCCTACAATGAGCAGTTCTTC. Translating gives CASSSTKISGSSYNEQFF.

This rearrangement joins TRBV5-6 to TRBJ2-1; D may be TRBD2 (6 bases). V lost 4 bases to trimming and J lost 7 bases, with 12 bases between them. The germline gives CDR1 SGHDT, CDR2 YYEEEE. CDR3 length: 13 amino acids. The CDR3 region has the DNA TGTGCCAGCAGCGCAAGACTAGAGAATGAGCAGTTCTTC. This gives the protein CASSARLENEQFF.

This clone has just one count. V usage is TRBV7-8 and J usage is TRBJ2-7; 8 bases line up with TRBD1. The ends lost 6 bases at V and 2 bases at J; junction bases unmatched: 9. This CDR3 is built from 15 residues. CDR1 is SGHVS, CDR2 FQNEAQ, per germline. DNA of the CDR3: TGTGCCAGCAGTCCCCCAGGGGGCAGGGCCTACGAGCAGTACTTC. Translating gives CASSPPGGRAYEQYF.

CDR3 sequence: CASSQLSGLAGSNEQFF. CDR3 sequence (DNA): TGTGCCAGCAGCCAACTCTCTGGACTAGCGGGAAGCAATGAGCAGTTCTTC. V is TRBV14 and J is TRBJ2-1; 12 bases agree with TRBD2. With V trimmed by 2 bases and J by 6 bases, 8 bases remained unmatched. The CDR3 consists of 17 residues. The germline V gene has CDR1 SGHDN and CDR2 FVKESK.

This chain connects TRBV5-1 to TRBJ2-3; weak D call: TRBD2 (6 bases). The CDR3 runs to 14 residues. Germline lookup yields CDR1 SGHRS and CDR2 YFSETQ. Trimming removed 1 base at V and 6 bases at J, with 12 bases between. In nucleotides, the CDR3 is TGCGCCAGCAGCTTGTTCGGAGGGGTGGATACGCAGTATTTT. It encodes CASSLFGGVDTQYF.

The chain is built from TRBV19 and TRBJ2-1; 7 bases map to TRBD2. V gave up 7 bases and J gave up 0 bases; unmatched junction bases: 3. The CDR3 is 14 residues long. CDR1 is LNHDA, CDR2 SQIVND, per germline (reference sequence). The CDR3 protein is CASMERDSYNEQFF. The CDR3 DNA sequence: TGTGCCAGTATGGAGCGGGACTCCTACAATGAGCAGTTCTTC. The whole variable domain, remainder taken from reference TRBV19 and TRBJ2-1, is DGGITQSPKYLFRKEGQNVTLSCEQNLNHDAMYWYRQDPGQGLRLIYYSQIVNDFQKGDIAEGYSVSREKKESFPLTVTSAQKNPTAFYLCASMERDSYNEQFFGPGTRLTVL.

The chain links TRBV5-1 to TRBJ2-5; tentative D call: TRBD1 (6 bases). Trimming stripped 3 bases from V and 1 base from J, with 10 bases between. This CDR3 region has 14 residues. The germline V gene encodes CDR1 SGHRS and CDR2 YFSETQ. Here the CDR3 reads CASSSGQPQETQYF. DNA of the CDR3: TGCGCCAGCAGCTCCGGACAGCCCCAAGAGACCCAGTACTTC.

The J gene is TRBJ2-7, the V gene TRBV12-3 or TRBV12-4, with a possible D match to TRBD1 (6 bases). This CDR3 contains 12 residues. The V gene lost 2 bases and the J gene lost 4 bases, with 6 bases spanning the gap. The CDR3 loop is CASSLQGYEQYF. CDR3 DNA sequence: TGTGCCAGCAGTTTACAGGGGTACGAGCAGTACTTC.

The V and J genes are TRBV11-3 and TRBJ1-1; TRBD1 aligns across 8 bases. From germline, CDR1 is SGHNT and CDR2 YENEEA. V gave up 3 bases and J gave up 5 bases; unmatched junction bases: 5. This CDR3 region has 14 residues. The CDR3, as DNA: TGTGCCAGCAGCTTTGGACAGGGAAGTACTGAAGCTTTCTTT. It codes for CASSFGQGSTEAFF.

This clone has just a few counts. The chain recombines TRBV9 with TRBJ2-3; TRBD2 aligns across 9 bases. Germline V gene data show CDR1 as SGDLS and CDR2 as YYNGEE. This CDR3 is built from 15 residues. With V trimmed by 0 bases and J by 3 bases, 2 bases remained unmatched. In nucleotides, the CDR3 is TGTGCCAGCAGCGTAGCTAGCGGGGAGACAGATACGCAGTATTTT. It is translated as CASSVASGETDTQYF.

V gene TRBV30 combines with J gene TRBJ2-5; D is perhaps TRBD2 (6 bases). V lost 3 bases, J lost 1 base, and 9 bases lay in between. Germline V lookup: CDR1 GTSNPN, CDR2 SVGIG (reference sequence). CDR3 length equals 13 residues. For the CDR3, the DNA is TGTGCCTGGAGGTGGCGGGGCCAAGAGACCCAGTACTTC. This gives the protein CAWRWRGQETQYF.

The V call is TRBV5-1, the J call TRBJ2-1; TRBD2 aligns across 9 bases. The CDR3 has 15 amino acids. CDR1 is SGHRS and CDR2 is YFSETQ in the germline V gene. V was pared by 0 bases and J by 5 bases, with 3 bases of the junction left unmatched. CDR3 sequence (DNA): TGCGCCAGCAGCTTGGTAGCGGGGGATAACAATGAGCAGTTCTTC. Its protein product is CASSLVAGDNNEQFF.

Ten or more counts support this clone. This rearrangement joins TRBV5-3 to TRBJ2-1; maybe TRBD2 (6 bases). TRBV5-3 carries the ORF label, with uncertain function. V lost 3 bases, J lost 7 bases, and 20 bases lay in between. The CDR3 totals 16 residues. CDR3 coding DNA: TGTGCCAGAAGCTCGGGGGTGGCGTGCCCGAGGAATGAGCAGTTCTTC. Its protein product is CARSSGVACPRNEQFF.

CDR3: CASSLSGGTDTQYF. CDR3 sequence (DNA): TGCGCCAGCAGCCTTAGCGGGGGCACAGATACGCAGTATTTT. The V and J genes are TRBV5-1 and TRBJ2-3; 8 bases map to TRBD2. The CDR3 sequence is 14 residues long. V was pared by 4 bases and J by 1 base, with 2 bases of the junction left unmatched. CDR1 SGHRS and CDR2 YFSETQ come from the germline V gene.

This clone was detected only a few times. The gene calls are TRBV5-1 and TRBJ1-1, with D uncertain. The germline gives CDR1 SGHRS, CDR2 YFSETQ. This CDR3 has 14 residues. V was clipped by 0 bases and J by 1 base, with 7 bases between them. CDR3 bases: TGCGCCAGCAGCTTGGCCGCGGGGAACACTGAAGCTTTCTTT. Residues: CASSLAAGNTEAFF.

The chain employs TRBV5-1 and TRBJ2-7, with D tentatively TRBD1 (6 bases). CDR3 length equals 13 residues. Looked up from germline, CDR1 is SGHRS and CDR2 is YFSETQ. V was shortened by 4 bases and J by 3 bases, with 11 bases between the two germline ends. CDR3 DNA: TGCGCCAGCAGCCAAACAGGGCTCTACGAGCAGTACTTC. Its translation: CASSQTGLYEQYF.

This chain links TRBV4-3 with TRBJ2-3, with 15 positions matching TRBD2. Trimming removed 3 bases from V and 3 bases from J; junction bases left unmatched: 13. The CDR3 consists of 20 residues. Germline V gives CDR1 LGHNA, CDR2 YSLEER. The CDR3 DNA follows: TGCGCCAGCAGCCATCCTAGGACTAGCGGGGGGGTAGAAGGAACAGATACGCAGTATTTT. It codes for CASSHPRTSGGVEGTDTQYF.

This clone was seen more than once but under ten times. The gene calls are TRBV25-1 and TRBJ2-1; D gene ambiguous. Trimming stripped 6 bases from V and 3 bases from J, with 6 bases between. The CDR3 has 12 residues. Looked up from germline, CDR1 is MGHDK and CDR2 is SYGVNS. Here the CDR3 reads CASSPFYNEQFF. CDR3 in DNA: TGTGCCAGCAGCCCGTTCTACAATGAGCAGTTCTTC.

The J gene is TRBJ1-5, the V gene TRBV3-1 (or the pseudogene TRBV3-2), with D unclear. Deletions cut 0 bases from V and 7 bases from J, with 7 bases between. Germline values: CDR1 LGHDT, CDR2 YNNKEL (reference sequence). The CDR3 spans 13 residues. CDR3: CASSQDLRQPQHF. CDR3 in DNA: TGTGCCAGCAGCCAAGATCTGAGGCAGCCCCAGCATTTT.

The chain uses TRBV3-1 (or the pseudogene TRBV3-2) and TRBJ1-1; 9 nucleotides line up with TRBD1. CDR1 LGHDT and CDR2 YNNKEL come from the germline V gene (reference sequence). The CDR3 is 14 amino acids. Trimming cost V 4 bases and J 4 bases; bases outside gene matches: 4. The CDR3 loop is CASSLQDRGTEAFF. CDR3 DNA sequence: TGTGCCAGCAGCCTTCAGGACAGGGGCACTGAAGCTTTCTTT.

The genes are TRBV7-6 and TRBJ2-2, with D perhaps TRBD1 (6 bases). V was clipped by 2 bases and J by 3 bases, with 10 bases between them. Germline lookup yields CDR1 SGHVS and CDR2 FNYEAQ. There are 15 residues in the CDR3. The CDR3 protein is CASSLLGGDTGELFF. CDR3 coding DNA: TGTGCCAGCAGCTTACTTGGGGGCGACACCGGGGAGCTGTTTTTT.

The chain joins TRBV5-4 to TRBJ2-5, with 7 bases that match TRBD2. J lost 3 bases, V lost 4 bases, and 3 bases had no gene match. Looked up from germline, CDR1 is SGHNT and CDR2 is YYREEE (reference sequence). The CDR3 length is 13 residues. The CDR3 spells CASSRGGEETQYF. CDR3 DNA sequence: TGTGCCAGCAGCCGGGGAGGGGAAGAGACCCAGTACTTC.

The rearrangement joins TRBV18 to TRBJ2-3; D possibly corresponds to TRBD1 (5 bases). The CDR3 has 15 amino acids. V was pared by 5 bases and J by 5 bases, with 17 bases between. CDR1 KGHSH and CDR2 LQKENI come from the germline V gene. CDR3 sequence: CASSGASSDGDTQYF. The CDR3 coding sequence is TGTGCCAGCTCAGGGGCGTCCTCAGATGGAGATACGCAGTATTTT.

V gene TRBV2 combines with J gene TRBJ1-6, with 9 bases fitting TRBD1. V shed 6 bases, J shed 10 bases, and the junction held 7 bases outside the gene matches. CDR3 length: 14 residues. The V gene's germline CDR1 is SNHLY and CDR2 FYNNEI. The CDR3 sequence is CASRGGQGSSPLHF. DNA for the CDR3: TGTGCCAGCAGAGGGGGACAGGGATCATCACCCCTCCACTTT.

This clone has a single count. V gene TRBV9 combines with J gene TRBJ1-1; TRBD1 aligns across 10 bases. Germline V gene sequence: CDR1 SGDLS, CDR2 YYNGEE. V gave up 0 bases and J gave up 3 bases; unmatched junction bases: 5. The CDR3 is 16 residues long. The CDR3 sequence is CASSVAGTGAYTEAFF. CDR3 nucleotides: TGTGCCAGCAGCGTAGCTGGGACAGGGGCGTACACTGAAGCTTTCTTT.

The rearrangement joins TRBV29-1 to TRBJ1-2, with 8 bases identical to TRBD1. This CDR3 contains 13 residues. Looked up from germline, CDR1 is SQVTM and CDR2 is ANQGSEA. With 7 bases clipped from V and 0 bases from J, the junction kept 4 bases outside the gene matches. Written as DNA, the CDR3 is TGCAGCGCATACAGGGGGTCTAACTATGGCTACACCTTC. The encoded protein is CSAYRGSNYGYTF.

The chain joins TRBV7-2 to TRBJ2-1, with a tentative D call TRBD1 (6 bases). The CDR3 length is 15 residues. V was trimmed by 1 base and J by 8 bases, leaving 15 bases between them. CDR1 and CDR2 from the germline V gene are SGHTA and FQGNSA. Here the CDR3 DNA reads TGTGCCAGCAGCTTAGAACAGGGTTTTTTGGATGAGCAGTTCTTC. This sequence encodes CASSLEQGFLDEQFF.

The CDR3 reads CASSFGTDNSPLHF. The CDR3 DNA reads TGTGCCAGCAGCTTCGGGACAGATAATTCACCCCTCCACTTT. The J gene is TRBJ1-6, the V gene TRBV7-2; TRBD1 aligns across 7 bases. CDR3 length: 14 amino acids. The germline CDR1 and CDR2 sequences are SGHTA and FQGNSA. With 3 bases clipped from V and 5 bases from J, the junction kept 1 base outside the gene matches. Full variable domain (rest looked up from reference TRBV7-2 and TRBJ1-6): GAGVSQSPSNKVTEKGKDVELRCDPISGHTALYWYRQSLGQGLEFLIYFQGNSAPDKSGLPSDRFSAERTGGSVSTLTIQRTQQEDSAVYLCASSFGTDNSPLHFGNGTRLTVT.

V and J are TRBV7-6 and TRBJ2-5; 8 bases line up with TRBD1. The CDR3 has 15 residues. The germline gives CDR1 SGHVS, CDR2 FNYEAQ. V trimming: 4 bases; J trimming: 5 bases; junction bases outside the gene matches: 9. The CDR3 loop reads CASSWSTGEEETQYF. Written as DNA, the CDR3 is TGTGCCAGCAGCTGGTCGACAGGGGAGGAGGAGACCCAGTACTTC.

The CDR3 bases are TGTGCCAGCAGCTTAGGGGGTTCGGAGGGACATGAGCAGTTCTTC. It codes for CASSLGGSEGHEQFF. The chain recombines TRBV11-3 with TRBJ2-1; D is perhaps TRBD2 (6 bases). V lost 1 base, J lost 8 bases, and 15 bases lay in between. The CDR3 runs to 15 residues. Germline V gene sequence: CDR1 SGHNT, CDR2 YENEEA.